This T cell receptor beta chain is drawn from a study of blood T cell repertoires in COVID-19 (dated by TCRdb to the early 2020s). Background for the entire study: Samples from collaborators originated in the United States, Italy and Spain and spanned both the acute and convalescent phases of COVID-19. The sample metadata nearly always contained a de-identified subject ID, COVID-19 status, age in years and sex. The samples were drawn from two sources: the first 160 participants of the ongoing ImmuneRACE study, and 950 to 1,500 subjects contributed by 6 global collaborators. The prospective study material was composed of cDNA or gDNA derived from T cells, B-cell-depleted T cells, or PBMCs. Deeply sampled blood TCRbeta repertoires from subjects exposed to, actively infected with, or recovered from COVID-19 were included in the dataset. The repertoires were released in a freely available public database meant as a resource for research on the immune response to SARS-CoV-2. Where available, HLA class I and class II types were obtained from metadata supplied by the sample provider rather than from assay-based typing.

What the work shows at the level of the full study, not this receptor alone: The amount of clinical and demographic metadata varied by source and participant and was provided uncurated.

As for this clone: The clone's antigen remains unknown. It has no much larger one-base neighbor in the sample; base qualities were not kept.

Collaborating institutions collected whole blood in K2EDTA tubes following their own protocols. Collaborator samples were shipped for TCRbeta analysis as frozen whole blood, isolated PBMCs, or DNA extracted from either sample type. CDR3 length: 11 amino acids, cysteine to phenylalanine. Left in the record is the CDR3 DNA by itself, 33 bases read in frame from the first base. V loses 6 bases, J loses 6 bases, and the germline ends lie 8 bases apart. TCRbeta CDR3 regions were amplified from genomic DNA by means of the immunoSEQ Assay, a bias-controlled multiplex PCR. The authors processed their data as follows. The number of nucleated cells in each sample was estimated from the amplification of reference gene primers within the assay. Sequence reads were collapsed and filtered to measure the absolute abundance of every unique TCRbeta CDR3 rearrangement. For each sample, productive Simpson clonality was calculated by taking the square root of Simpson's diversity index across productive rearrangements. The clones in this table, taken by TCRdb from immuneACCESS, are in-frame only. Not every clone is retained; where verified, under half of the shortfall comes from an unresolved V gene, and the cause of the rest is unknown. V and J calls and clone size follow that table, whereas D and trimming were derived from the DNA. The sample table shows 120,000 or so clones, and 74% are seen once. The ten largest clones add up to around 5.9% of the sample.

The receptor was derived from a man aged 55 to 69 with acute or convalescent COVID-19. The rearranged chain carries TRBV12-3 or TRBV12-4 and TRBJ1-1, with the D segment identity uncertain. Input material: peripheral blood. The DNA is TGTGCCAGCAGGCGCGGCGCTGAAGCTTTCTTT. Its product reads: CASRRGAEAFF.